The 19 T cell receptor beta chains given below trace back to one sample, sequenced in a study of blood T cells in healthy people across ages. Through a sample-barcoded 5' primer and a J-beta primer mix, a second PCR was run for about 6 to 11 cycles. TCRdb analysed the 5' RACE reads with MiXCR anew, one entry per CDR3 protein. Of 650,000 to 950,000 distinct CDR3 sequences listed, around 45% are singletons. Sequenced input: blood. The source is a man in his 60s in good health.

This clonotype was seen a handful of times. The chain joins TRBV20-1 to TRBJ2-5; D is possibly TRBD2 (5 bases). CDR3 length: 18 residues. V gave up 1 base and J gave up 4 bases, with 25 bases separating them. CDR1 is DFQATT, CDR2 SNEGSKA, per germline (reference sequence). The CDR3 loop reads CSARVRRHQRRLGETQYF. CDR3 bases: TGCAGTGCTAGAGTAAGACGCCACCAGCGGAGGTTGGGAGAGACCCAGTACTTC.

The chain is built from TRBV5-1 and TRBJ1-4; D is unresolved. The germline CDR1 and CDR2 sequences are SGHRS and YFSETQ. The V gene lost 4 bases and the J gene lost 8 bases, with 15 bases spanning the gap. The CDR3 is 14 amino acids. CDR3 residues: CASSEQRPQEKLFF. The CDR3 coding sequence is TGCGCCAGCAGCGAACAGCGACCTCAGGAAAAACTGTTTTTT.

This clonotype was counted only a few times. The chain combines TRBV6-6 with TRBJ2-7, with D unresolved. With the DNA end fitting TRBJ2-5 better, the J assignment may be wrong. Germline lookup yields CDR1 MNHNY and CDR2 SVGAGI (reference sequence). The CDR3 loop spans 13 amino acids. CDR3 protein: CASSYSAEETQYF. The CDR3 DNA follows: TGTGCCAGCAGTTACTCTGCAGAGGAGACCCAGTACTTC.

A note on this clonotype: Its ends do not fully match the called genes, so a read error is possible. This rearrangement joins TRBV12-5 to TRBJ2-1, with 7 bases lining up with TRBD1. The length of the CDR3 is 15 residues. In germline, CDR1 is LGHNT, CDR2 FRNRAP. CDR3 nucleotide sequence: TGTGCTAGTGGCCGCGACAGGGTGAGTTACAATGCGCAGTTCTTC. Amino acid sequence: CASGRDRVSYNAQFF.

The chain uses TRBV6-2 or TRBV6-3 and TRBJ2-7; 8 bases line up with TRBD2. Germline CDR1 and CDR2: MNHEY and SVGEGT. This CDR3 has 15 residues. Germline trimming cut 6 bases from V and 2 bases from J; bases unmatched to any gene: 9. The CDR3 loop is CASRGAGTSTYEQYF. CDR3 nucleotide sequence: TGTGCCAGCAGGGGCGCGGGGACTAGTACCTACGAGCAGTACTTC.

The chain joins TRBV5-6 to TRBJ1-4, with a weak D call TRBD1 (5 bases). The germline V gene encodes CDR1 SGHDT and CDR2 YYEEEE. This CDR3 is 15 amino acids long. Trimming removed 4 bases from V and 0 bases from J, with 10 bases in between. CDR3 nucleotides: TGTGCCAGCAGCCCGGGGGAATCAACTAATGAAAAACTGTTTTTT. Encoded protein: CASSPGESTNEKLFF.

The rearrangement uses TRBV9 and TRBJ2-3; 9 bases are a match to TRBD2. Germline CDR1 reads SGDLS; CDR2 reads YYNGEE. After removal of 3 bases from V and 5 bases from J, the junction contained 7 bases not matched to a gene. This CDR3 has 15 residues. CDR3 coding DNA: TGTGCCAGCAGCGCCAGCGGGGGGCAGATAGATACGCAGTATTTT. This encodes CASSASGGQIDTQYF. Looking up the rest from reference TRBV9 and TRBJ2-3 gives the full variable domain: DSGVTQTPKHLITATGQRVTLRCSPRSGDLSVYWYQQSLDQGLQFLIQYYNGEERAKGNILERFSAQQFPDLHSELNLSSLELGDSALYFCASSASGGQIDTQYFGPGTRLTVL.

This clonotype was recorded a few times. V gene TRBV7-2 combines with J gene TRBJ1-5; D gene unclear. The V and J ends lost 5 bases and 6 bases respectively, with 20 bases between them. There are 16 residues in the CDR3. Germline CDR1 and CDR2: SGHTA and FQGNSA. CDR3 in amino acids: CASSNRTDLKGQPQHF. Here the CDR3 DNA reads TGTGCCAGCAGCAATCGTACCGACCTAAAGGGTCAGCCCCAGCATTTT. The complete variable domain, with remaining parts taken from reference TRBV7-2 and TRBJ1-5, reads GAGVSQSPSNKVTEKGKDVELRCDPISGHTALYWYRQSLGQGLEFLIYFQGNSAPDKSGLPSDRFSAERTGGSVSTLTIQRTQQEDSAVYLCASSNRTDLKGQPQHFGDGTRLSIL.

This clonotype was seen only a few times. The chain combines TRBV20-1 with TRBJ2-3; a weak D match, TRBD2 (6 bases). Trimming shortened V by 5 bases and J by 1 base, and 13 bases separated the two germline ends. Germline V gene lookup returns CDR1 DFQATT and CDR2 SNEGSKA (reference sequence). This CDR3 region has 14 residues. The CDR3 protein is CSAWGTGGTDTQYF. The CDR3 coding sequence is TGCAGTGCTTGGGGGACTGGAGGCACAGATACGCAGTATTTT.

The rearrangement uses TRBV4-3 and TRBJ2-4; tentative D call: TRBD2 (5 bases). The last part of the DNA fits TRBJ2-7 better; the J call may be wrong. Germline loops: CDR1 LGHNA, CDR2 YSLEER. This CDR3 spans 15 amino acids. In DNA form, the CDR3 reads TGCGCCAGCAGCCAGGACTTTGTCAGGACCTACGAGCAGTACTTC. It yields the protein CASSQDFVRTYEQYF.

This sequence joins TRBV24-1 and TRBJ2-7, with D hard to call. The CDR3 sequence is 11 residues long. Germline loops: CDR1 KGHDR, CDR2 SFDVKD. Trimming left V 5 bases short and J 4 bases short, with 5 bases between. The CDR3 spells CATSAGYEQYF. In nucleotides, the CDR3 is TGTGCCACCAGTGCCGGGTACGAGCAGTACTTC.

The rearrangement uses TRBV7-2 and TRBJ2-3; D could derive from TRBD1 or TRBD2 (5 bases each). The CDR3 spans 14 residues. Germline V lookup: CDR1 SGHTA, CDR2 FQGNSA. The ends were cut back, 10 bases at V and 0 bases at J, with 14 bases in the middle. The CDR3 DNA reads TGTGCCATCCGGGGACGTCTCAGCACAGATACGCAGTATTTT. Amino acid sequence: CAIRGRLSTDTQYF.

CDR3 nucleotide sequence: TGTGCCAGCAGTCCCCCAGGGGGCAAGGCTTTCTTT. Protein product: CASSPPGGKAFF. The genes are TRBV27 and TRBJ1-1; 8 bases match TRBD1. The CDR3 loop spans 12 amino acids. V lost 5 bases and J lost 11; bases outside the gene matches: 7. CDR1 MNHEY and CDR2 SMNVEV come from the germline V gene (reference sequence).

In DNA, the CDR3 is TGTGCCATCAGTGAATTACAGGGCAGCACAGATACGCAGTATTTT. Translation: CAISELQGSTDTQYF. The chain recombines TRBV10-3 with TRBJ2-3; D is perhaps TRBD1 (6 bases). The ends were cut back, 3 bases at V and 0 bases at J, with 10 bases in the middle. Germline CDR1 reads ENHRY; CDR2 reads SYGVKD. This CDR3 has 15 residues.

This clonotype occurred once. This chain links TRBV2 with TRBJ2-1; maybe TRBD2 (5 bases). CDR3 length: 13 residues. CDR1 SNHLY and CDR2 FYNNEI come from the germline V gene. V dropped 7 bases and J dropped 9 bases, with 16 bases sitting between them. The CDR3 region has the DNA TGTGCCAGCATCAGGACTGGAAAGGGTGAGCAGTTCTTC. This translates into CASIRTGKGEQFF. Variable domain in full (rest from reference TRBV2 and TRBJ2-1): EPEVTQTPSHQVTQMGQEVILRCVPISNHLYFYWYRQILGQKVEFLVSFYNNEISEKSEIFDDQFSVERPDGSNFTLKIRSTKLEDSAMYFCASIRTGKGEQFFGPGTRLTVL.

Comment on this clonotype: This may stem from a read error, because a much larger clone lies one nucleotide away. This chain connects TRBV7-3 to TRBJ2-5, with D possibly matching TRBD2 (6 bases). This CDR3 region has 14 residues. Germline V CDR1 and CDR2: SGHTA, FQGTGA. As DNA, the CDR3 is TGTACCAGCAGCTTAAGTGGGGAGGCGGAGACCCAGTACTTC. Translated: CTSSLSGEAETQYF.

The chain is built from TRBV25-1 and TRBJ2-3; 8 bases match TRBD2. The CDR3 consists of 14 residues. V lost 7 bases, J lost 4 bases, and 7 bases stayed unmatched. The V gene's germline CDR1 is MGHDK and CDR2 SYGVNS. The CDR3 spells CASKVRGGADTQYF. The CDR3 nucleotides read TGTGCCAGCAAGGTCCGGGGGGGCGCAGATACGCAGTATTTT.

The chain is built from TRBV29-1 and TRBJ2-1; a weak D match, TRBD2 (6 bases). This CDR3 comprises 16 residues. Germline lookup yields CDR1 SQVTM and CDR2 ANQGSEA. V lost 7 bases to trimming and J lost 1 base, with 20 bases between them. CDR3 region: CSAVTLAKISYNEQFF. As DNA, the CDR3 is TGCAGCGCCGTGACCCTAGCGAAAATTTCCTACAATGAGCAGTTCTTC.

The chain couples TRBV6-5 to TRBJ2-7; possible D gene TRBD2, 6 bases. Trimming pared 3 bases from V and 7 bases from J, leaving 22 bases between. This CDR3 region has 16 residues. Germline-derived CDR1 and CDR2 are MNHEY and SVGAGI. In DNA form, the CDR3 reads TGTGCCAGCAGTTATTTAGAGGGGAAGGCGGGGAATGAGCAGTACTTC. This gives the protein CASSYLEGKAGNEQYF.